This T cell receptor (beta chain) was documented in a study of cytomegalovirus exposure and HLA in healthy donors. Both 60 Vbeta primers and 13 Jbeta primers went into the PCR. As originally analysed: About 10 million shared chains were among the roughly 78 million unique TCR beta chains that a later analysis counted. Only in-frame clones appear in the TCRdb table, and some are missing; sequencing was by immunoSEQ multiplex PCR. V and J calls and clone size are as listed in that table; D and trimming were resolved from the DNA. The table includes approximately 110,000 clones, over 65% detected once. General study findings and limits: In a later analysis, across HLA loci, associated TCR counts were highest for DRB1, lowest for HLA-C. Within the data, a cluster of highly shared sequence variants was likely a sequencing artifact. Despite most TCR sequences being rare, some public TCRs occurred in many donors.

Concerning this clone: The antigen is unknown.

CDR1 and CDR2 from the germline V gene are KGHSH and LQKENI. CDR3 length: 14 amino acids. Between the trimmed V and J ends, which lost 0 bases and 4 bases, there was a span of 9 bases. The chain is built from TRBV18 and TRBJ1-2, with a weak D call TRBD1 (5 bases). Material for sequencing was PBMCs. The TCR was taken from a man in his fifties or sixties in good health and CMV-seronegative. The CDR3 spells CASSPPGVPYGYTF. The DNA for the CDR3 is TGTGCCAGCTCACCACCAGGGGTACCCTATGGCTACACCTTC. Using reference TRBV18 and TRBJ1-2 for the parts outside the CDR3, the full variable domain is NAGVMQNPRHLVRRRGQEARLRCSPMKGHSHVYWYRQLPEEGLKFMVYLQKENIIDESGMPKERFSAEFPKEGPSILRIQQVVRGDSAAYFCASSPPGVPYGYTFGSGTRLTVV.